This TCR beta chain emerged from a study of T cell repertoires in cytomegalovirus infection. Study-level information: CMV epitopes, recently identified HLA-C-restricted and well-studied HLA-B-restricted, were used.

TCRdb passed the reads through MiXCR, listing each CDR3 protein once. Of about 900,000 distinct CDR3 sequences in the sample, around 32% were seen once. Findings and caveats of the study: Pooled public TCR beta family frequency picked out CMV carriers with the relevant HLA.

Worth noting for this clonotype: The antigen is undetermined.

The TCR was taken from a human donor in good health (CMV status not recorded). Some clones in this sample may be carry-over from other donors' samples. The input for sequencing was cultured CD8+ T cells from PBMCs, taken from culture after CMV antigen stimulation.

The CDR3 nucleotides read TGTGCCAGCAGTTACTCGAGTTCTCGGGAGACCCAGTACTTC. Translating gives CASSYSSSRETQYF. The rearrangement uses TRBV6-6 and TRBJ2-5; D unclear. This CDR3 has 14 residues. Germline V gives CDR1 MNHNY, CDR2 SVGAGI (reference sequence). V lost 0 bases and J 5 bases, leaving 10 bases between the germline ends.